A selection of T cell receptor beta chains follows, all from one sample in a study of T cells in Graves' hyperthyroidism and ophthalmopathy. TCRdb processed the multiplex PCR reads anew with MiXCR; each CDR3 protein has one entry. The sample has 300,000 to 500,000 distinct CDR3 sequences; around 15% are singletons. Specimen: blood. These receptor sequences come from a man aged 45-60 years with Graves' ophthalmopathy. CDR3s include the opening cysteine and the closing phenylalanine or tryptophan. A D gene is named only where the DNA matches it firmly. Size is omitted from some rows. Given values are once, few, many or a class for expanded clones.

>TRBV12-3/TRBV12-4|TRBJ1-1|NA|many
TGTGCCAGCAGTTTTCGCAGGGGCCTAAGCACTGAAGCTTTCTTT
CASSFRRGLSTEAFF
>TRBV5-1|TRBJ1-6|NA|many
TGCGCCAGCAGCTTGGAGGCAGGGGCAAATTCACCCCTCCACTTT
CASSLEAGANSPLHF
>TRBV11-2|TRBJ2-7|NA|many
TGTGCCAGCAGCTCCCGCATTGGGAGCTCCTACGAGCAGTACTTC
CASSSRIGSSYEQYF
>TRBV6-1|TRBJ2-3|NA|many
TGTGCCAGCAGTGAAGGACATCCTAGCACAGATACGCAGTATTTT
CASSEGHPSTDTQYF
>TRBV5-1|TRBJ2-3|NA|once
TGCGCCAGCAGCTTACTAGGAGTCACAGATACGCAGTATTTT
CASSLLGVTDTQYF
>TRBV19|TRBJ2-3|NA|NA
TGTGCCAGTAGTGTCCCTCCGGGACACGGAGGTACGCAGTATTTT
CASSVPPGHGGTQYF
>TRBV5-5|TRBJ2-2|NA|NA
TGTGCCAGCAGCTTCCGTACAGAGAACACCGGGGAGCTGTTTTTT
CASSFRTENTGELFF
>TRBV5-1|TRBJ2-7|TRBD2|few
TGCGCCAGCACCCCTGGTGGAGGGGGCGGACTAGCGCTTAAGGAGCAGTACTTC
CASTPGGGGGLALKEQYF
>TRBV18|TRBJ2-3|TRBD2|many
TGTGCCAGCTCGTCGGGACTAGCGGGCTTGGCAGATACGCAGTATTTT
CASSSGLAGLADTQYF
>TRBV20-1|TRBJ2-5|TRBD1|many
TGCAGTGCTAAAGTCGACAGGGAACAAGAGACCCAGTACTTC
CSAKVDREQETQYF
>TRBV19|TRBJ2-7|NA|NA
TGTGCCACTAAGGAGAGGGTTGGGGTATACGAGCAGTACTTC
CATKERVGVYEQYF
>TRBV15|TRBJ2-7|TRBD1|many
TGTGCCACCAGCAGAGTTCCCCAAGGGGGCACTGAGCAGTACTTC
CATSRVPQGGTEQYF
>TRBV12-3/TRBV12-4|TRBJ1-2|NA|many
TGTGCCAGCAGTTTGGCGGGTTTATACACCTTC
CASSLAGLYTF
>TRBV24-1|TRBJ2-2|TRBD2|few
TGTGCCACCAGTGACCTATTAGCGGGGGACACCGGGGAGCTGTTTTTT
CATSDLLAGDTGELFF
>TRBV20-1|TRBJ2-1|NA|many
TGCAGTGCAACAGGAATGGGAGGAGGGCAGTTCTTC
CSATGMGGGQFF
>TRBV29-1|TRBJ1-1|NA|NA
TGCAGCGGAGGAGAGACTGAAGCTTTCTTT
CSGGETEAFF
>TRBV5-4|TRBJ1-1|TRBD1|NA
TGTGCCAGCAGCCCGCAGACAGGGACCACTGAAGCTTTCTTT
CASSPQTGTTEAFF
>TRBV6-1|TRBJ1-6|NA|NA
TGTGCCAGCAGAAGACTTTCCTCTCTTAATTCACCCCTCCACTTT
CASRRLSSLNSPLHF
>TRBV12-3/TRBV12-4|TRBJ1-2|NA|many
TGTGCCAGCAGTTTGACCGACTTATATGGCTACACCTTC
CASSLTDLYGYTF
>TRBV7-2|TRBJ1-2|NA|few
TGTGCCAGCAGCCCCGGGACGGAATATGGCTACACCTTC
CASSPGTEYGYTF
>TRBV5-1|TRBJ1-6|NA|many
TGCGCCAGCAGCTTACACCGGGGTAATAATTCACCCCTCCACTTT
CASSLHRGNNSPLHF
>TRBV3-1|TRBJ1-3|NA|many
TGTGCCAGCAGCCGGATAAGTCACGGGACGGCTTCCATCTCAGGAAACACCATATATTTT
CASSRISHGTASISGNTIYF
>TRBV4-2|TRBJ2-7|TRBD2|few
TGTGCCAGCAGCCAAGATGCCCCTAGCGGGAGTGTGACCGAGCAGTACTTC
CASSQDAPSGSVTEQYF
>TRBV12-5|TRBJ2-2|NA|few
TGTGCTAGTGGTCCCAGAGTGTCAGCTCTCGGCCTAGAACAGTCCGGGGAGCTGTTTTTT
CASGPRVSALGLEQSGELFF
>TRBV7-2|TRBJ2-3|TRBD2|many
TGTGCCAGCAGCTTAGTCGTAGCGGGAGACGCACGTCATACGCAGTATTTT
CASSLVVAGDARHTQYF